The entry that follows covers one T cell receptor (beta chain) sequence. Its antigen is still unknown. The CDR3 has 15 residues. V was pared by 1 base and J by 8 bases, with 16 bases between. From germline, CDR1 is SGHKS and CDR2 YYEKEE (reference sequence). The sample comes from a study of T cell responses to AZD1222 COVID-19 vaccine. Study-level points and caveats: Clonal diversity may have been underestimated in mostly white British donors. After the peak T cell response, and only then, were repertoires sampled. Within unmutated variant regions lay the reported targets of nearly half of spike-specific TCRs.

Assay: immunoSEQ multiplex PCR; the TCRdb copy retains only in-frame clones and omits some. This sample carries 150,000 or so clones, about 92% of them seen once, and the ten largest clones take less than 2.5%. This sequence was found in an adult in good health. The starting material was peripheral blood, obtained on day 0 of AZD1222 vaccination. V is TRBV5-5 and J is TRBJ1-3; D is uncertain. The CDR3 reads CASSLPLLYGDTIYF. In DNA, the CDR3 is TGTGCCAGCAGCTTGCCCTTGTTGTACGGGGACACCATATATTTT.